These 25 T cell receptor beta chains were sequenced from one sample in a study of a mutant IDH1 vaccine in newly diagnosed glioma listed by TCRdb under 2021. Library prep was done by the immunoSEQ multiplex PCR assay. Here the immuneACCESS table is served through TCRdb, limited to in-frame sequences with V and J called. Missing clones are a known gap in these copies; in checked studies unresolved V genes cover under half, and the rest lacks a known reason. The sample records 65,000 to 70,000 clones, about 86% of which are singletons. The ten largest clones add up to approximately 4.4% of the sample. The time point tag for this specimen amounts to: baseline, week 1 (first vaccination visit). What the treatment or condition label conveys for this sample: pre-vaccination baseline after standard-of-care therapy. The material sequenced was peripheral blood mononuclear cells (PBMCs), taken from a glioma patient treated with radiotherapy, temozolomide or both. Receptors were obtained from a woman aged 18-29 years with glioma. Some clones in this sample may be carry-over from other donors' samples.

V and J are TRBV9 and TRBJ1-2, with D tentatively TRBD1 (6 bases). The V gene lost 4 bases and the J gene lost 0 bases, with 16 bases spanning the gap. CDR1 is SGDLS and CDR2 is YYNGEE in the germline V gene. CDR3 length equals 16 residues. The CDR3 reads CASSLIGGPSNYGYTF. The CDR3 DNA sequence: TGTGCCAGCAGCCTTATTGGGGGCCCTTCTAACTATGGCTACACCTTC. The full variable domain, completed using reference TRBV9 and TRBJ1-2, is DSGVTQTPKHLITATGQRVTLRCSPRSGDLSVYWYQQSLDQGLQFLIQYYNGEERAKGNILERFSAQQFPDLHSELNLSSLELGDSALYFCASSLIGGPSNYGYTFGSGTRLTVV.

The rearrangement uses TRBV4-1 and TRBJ2-5; D may correspond to TRBD1 or TRBD2 (5 bases each). TRBJ2-7 matches the DNA end more closely, so the J call is doubtful. From germline, CDR1 is MGHRA and CDR2 YSYEKL. The CDR3 totals 16 residues. The CDR3 loop is CASSQLGDPSSYEQYF. In DNA form, the CDR3 reads TGCGCCAGCAGCCAGTTAGGGGACCCGAGCTCCTACGAGCAGTACTTC.

This clone is medium-sized within its sample. The chain has TRBV5-1 and TRBJ1-2; no definite D call. This CDR3 region has 13 residues. With 3 bases removed from V and 8 bases from J, the gap between germline ends came to 14 bases. The germline V gene has CDR1 SGHRS and CDR2 YFSETQ. For the CDR3, the DNA is TGCGCCAGCAGCTCGACGGGTATGGGGGGCTACACCTTC. Its protein product is CASSSTGMGGYTF.

The gene calls are TRBV4-2 and TRBJ1-3, with D unresolved. Germline V gene lookup returns CDR1 LGHNA and CDR2 YNFKEQ. V was pared by 0 bases and J by 1 base, with 25 bases between. The CDR3 spans 21 residues. The CDR3 DNA follows: TGTGCCAGCAGCCAAGAAATTCTGGCTAAGGGTAGACTGCAATCTGGAAACACCATATATTTT. Residues: CASSQEILAKGRLQSGNTIYF.

The chain combines TRBV5-1 with TRBJ2-2, with 13 bases that match TRBD2. Germline trimming cut 4 bases from V and 3 bases from J; bases unmatched to any gene: 6. This CDR3 is built from 17 residues. Germline V gene lookup returns CDR1 SGHRS and CDR2 YFSETQ. CDR3 DNA: TGCGCCAGCAGCGCATTGGGACTAGCGGGGTACACCGGGGAGCTGTTTTTT. This translates into CASSALGLAGYTGELFF. The whole variable domain, remainder taken from reference TRBV5-1 and TRBJ2-2, is KAGVTQTPRYLIKTRGQQVTLSCSPISGHRSVSWYQQTPGQGLQFLFEYFSETQRNKGNFPGRFSGRQFSNSRSEMNVSTLELGDSALYLCASSALGLAGYTGELFFGEGSRLTVL.

CDR3 bases: TGTGCCAGCAGTGAAGGGGCTCGGCTTTATGGCTACACCTTC. Protein sequence: CASSEGARLYGYTF. This chain joins TRBV6-1 and TRBJ1-2; D gene unclear. Trimming took 1 base from V and 5 from J, leaving 11 bases between them. The germline V gene encodes CDR1 MNHNS and CDR2 SASEGT. CDR3 length: 14 amino acids.

The CDR3 loop is CASSERVGNTIYF. The CDR3 bases are TGTGCCAGCAGTGAACGTGTAGGAAACACCATATATTTT. This rearrangement joins TRBV2 to TRBJ1-3; the D is unclear. This CDR3 comprises 13 residues. Trimming stripped 2 bases from V and 4 bases from J, with 6 bases between. Germline CDR1 SNHLY, CDR2 FYNNEI.

The chain couples TRBV6-5 to TRBJ1-2; 9 bases match TRBD1. This CDR3 spans 15 amino acids. Germline V gene sequence: CDR1 MNHEY, CDR2 SVGAGI. J was trimmed by 4 bases and V by 10 bases; bases with no gene match: 13. Written as DNA, the CDR3 is TGTGCCACTTTTAGAATGGGGACAGGGAGCTATGGCTACACCTTC. This encodes CATFRMGTGSYGYTF.

This chain links TRBV6-1 with TRBJ1-3, with D unresolved. CDR1 is MNHNS and CDR2 is SASEGT in the germline V gene. The CDR3 runs 14 residues. V was cut by 2 bases and J by 0 bases, with 5 bases left in between. DNA for the CDR3: TGTGCCAGCAGTGAATACATCTCTGGAAACACCATATATTTT. Translating it yields CASSEYISGNTIYF.

The chain joins TRBV2 to TRBJ1-1; D not certain. CDR1 and CDR2 (germline): SNHLY, FYNNEI. The ends were cut back, 7 bases at V and 0 bases at J, with 9 bases in the middle. CDR3 length: 13 amino acids. This CDR3 reads CASNEGLNTEAFF. CDR3 nucleotides: TGTGCCAGCAATGAGGGCTTGAACACTGAAGCTTTCTTT.

The V call is TRBV9, the J call TRBJ2-3; D call uncertain. The CDR3 runs 13 residues. Germline assignment: CDR1 SGDLS and CDR2 YYNGEE. Trimming took off 3 bases at V and 0 bases at J, with 5 bases between the two ends. The CDR3 bases are TGTGCCAGCAGCGCAGTAAGCACAGATACGCAGTATTTT. It translates to CASSAVSTDTQYF.

The chain links TRBV6-1 to TRBJ2-2, with unresolved D. Looked up from germline, CDR1 is MNHNS and CDR2 is SASEGT. This CDR3 comprises 15 residues. Trimming took off 2 bases at V and 4 bases at J, with 11 bases between the two ends. The CDR3 DNA reads as TGTGCCAGCAGTGAAAGTGTCCTGGGCACCGGGGAGCTGTTTTTT. Encoded protein: CASSESVLGTGELFF.

The chain joins TRBV7-8 to TRBJ2-2, with 8 bases lining up with TRBD1. The CDR3 is 16 residues long. V lost 4 bases and J lost 1; bases outside the gene matches: 5. The germline V gene has CDR1 SGHVS and CDR2 FQNEAQ. The CDR3 sequence: CASSSRTGQNTGELFF. The DNA of the CDR3 is TGTGCCAGCAGCTCTAGGACAGGGCAGAACACCGGGGAGCTGTTTTTT.

V is TRBV7-2 and J is TRBJ1-2; no clear D. In germline, CDR1 is SGHTA, CDR2 FQGNSA. The CDR3 contains 14 residues. The V gene lost 1 base and the J gene lost 0 bases, with 6 bases spanning the gap. CDR3 nucleotide sequence: TGTGCCAGCAGCTTAGGGGGTTCTAACTATGGCTACACCTTC. Amino acid sequence: CASSLGGSNYGYTF.

The chain carries TRBV21-1 and TRBJ1-2; the table's TRBD1 call for D was not verified on the DNA. TRBV21-1 is assigned pseudogene status. This CDR3 has 14 amino acids. Here the CDR3 reads CASTDRGTIYGYTF. The CDR3 coding sequence is TGTGCCAGCACCGATAGGGGGACAATCTATGGCTACACCTTC.

The chain joins TRBV6-1 to TRBJ1-2, with TRBD1 matching 10 bases. Germline V gives CDR1 MNHNS, CDR2 SASEGT. There are 19 residues in the CDR3. V was pared by 0 bases and J by 1 base, with 11 bases of the junction left unmatched. CDR3 nucleotides: TGTGCCAGCAGTGAAGCGGGGACCGGGACAGGGGTGAGTAACTATGGCTACACCTTC. Amino acid sequence: CASSEAGTGTGVSNYGYTF.

This clone was observed a handful of times. The chain recombines TRBV6-6 with TRBJ1-2; D unresolved. The CDR3 has 14 residues. Germline V CDR1 and CDR2: MNHNY, SVGAGI (reference sequence). The ends were cut back, 0 bases at V and 8 bases at J, with 13 bases in the middle. CDR3: CASSYSRLGEGYTF. The CDR3, as DNA: TGTGCCAGCAGTTACTCGAGACTCGGGGAAGGCTACACCTTC.

CDR3 DNA sequence: TGTGCCAGCAGCCAACGGGGAGACACTGAAGCTTTCTTT. Protein product: CASSQRGDTEAFF. The gene calls are TRBV4-2 and TRBJ1-1; no reliable D call. The V gene lost 2 bases and the J gene lost 3 bases, with 7 bases spanning the gap. The CDR3 consists of 13 residues. The germline V gene has CDR1 LGHNA and CDR2 YNFKEQ.

CDR3 nucleotides: TGTGCCTGGAGGGCGTTCTCGGAGACCCAGTACTTC. Translated, it gives CAWRAFSETQYF. The V and J genes are TRBV30 and TRBJ2-5; no reliable D call. The CDR3 totals 12 residues. CDR1 GTSNPN and CDR2 SVGIG come from the germline V gene (reference sequence). Trimming removed 3 bases from V and 5 bases from J, with 10 bases in between.

The J gene is TRBJ1-2, the V gene TRBV5-4, with 8 nucleotides matching TRBD1. V was clipped by 4 bases and J by 8 bases; unmatched bases: 10. Germline values: CDR1 SGHNT, CDR2 YYREEE (reference sequence). The CDR3 sequence is 14 residues long. CDR3 nucleotide sequence: TGTGCCAGCAGCGCTAGCTCAGGGGGCGCAGGCTACACCTTC. Its translation is CASSASSGGAGYTF.

This clone has only one observation. The V gene is TRBV7-2, the J gene TRBJ2-5, with TRBD1 matching 7 bases. The V gene's germline CDR1 is SGHTA and CDR2 FQGNSA. With V trimmed by 4 bases and J by 5 bases, 7 bases remained unmatched. The CDR3 loop spans 14 amino acids. For the CDR3, the DNA is TGTGCCAGCAGCTGGATGGGCAGGGGGGAGACCCAGTACTTC. Translation: CASSWMGRGETQYF.

V gene TRBV2 combines with J gene TRBJ2-7, with 9 bases identical to TRBD1. This CDR3 has 15 amino acids. After removal of 10 bases from V and 0 bases from J, the junction contained 10 bases not matched to a gene. CDR1 SNHLY and CDR2 FYNNEI come from the germline V gene. CDR3 nucleotides: TGTGCCAACCAGCTAGGGGACAGGGACTCCTACGAGCAGTACTTC. Its translation: CANQLGDRDSYEQYF.

The chain joins TRBV5-1 to TRBJ2-4; D call uncertain. The CDR3 runs to 14 residues. Germline V gene data show CDR1 as SGHRS and CDR2 as YFSETQ. V gave up 4 bases and J gave up 2 bases, with 10 bases separating them. CDR3 sequence (DNA): TGCGCCAGCAGCCCCTGGGGAACCAAAAACATTCAGTACTTC. This codes for CASSPWGTKNIQYF.

The chain links TRBV6-1 to TRBJ1-2, with TRBD1 as a possible D gene (6 bases). The germline V gene encodes CDR1 MNHNS and CDR2 SASEGT. The ends were cut back, 3 bases at V and 4 bases at J, with 12 bases in the middle. This CDR3 contains 14 residues. In DNA, the CDR3 is TGTGCCAGCAGTGAGTGGGGGGCTTCCTATGGCTACACCTTC. This sequence encodes CASSEWGASYGYTF.

The chain recombines TRBV4-3 with TRBJ2-3, with TRBD2 as a possible D gene (5 bases). The CDR3 is 13 residues long. V shed 0 bases and J shed 9 bases, with 10 bases lying between them. The germline gives CDR1 LGHNA, CDR2 YSLEER. CDR3 bases: TGCGCCAGCAGCCAAGAGGAGAGAGGGACGCAGTATTTT. It codes for CASSQEERGTQYF.